This is a list of T cell receptor beta chains from one sample in a study of cytomegalovirus exposure and HLA in healthy donors. Generated by immunoSEQ multiplex PCR, the TCRdb table keeps only in-frame clones and is missing some. Of approximately 190,000 clones listed, around 85% are singletons. The sequenced material came from PBMCs. These receptors were obtained from a man aged 50 to 60 in good health and CMV-seronegative. The CDR3 runs from the conserved cysteine through the conserved F or W. D genes are given only for firm matches. Some rows mark clone size as missing; the rest say once, few, many or name a class of expanded clone.

once,-,TRBJ2-5,TRBV4-3,CASSQEKSYQETQYF,TGCGCCAGCAGCCAAGAAAAATCGTACCAAGAGACCCAGTACTTC
-,-,TRBJ1-1,TRBV11-2,CASSLGENTEAFF,TGTGCCAGCAGCTTGGGAGAAAACACTGAAGCTTTCTTT
-,TRBD2,TRBJ2-3,TRBV6-5,CASSLAGGPTDTQYF,TGTGCCAGCAGTCTAGCGGGGGGACCAACAGATACGCAGTATTTT
-,TRBD1,TRBJ1-1,TRBV27,CASSPRTGWTEAFF,TGTGCCAGCAGTCCCCGGACAGGGTGGACTGAAGCTTTCTTT
few,TRBD1,TRBJ2-7,TRBV2,CASSPGQGGFREQYF,TGTGCCAGCAGTCCGGGACAGGGCGGTTTCCGCGAGCAGTACTTC
-,TRBD2,TRBJ2-7,TRBV7-2,CASSRSGGENEQYF,TGTGCCAGCAGCCGTAGCGGGGGGGAGAATGAGCAGTACTTC
-,-,TRBJ1-2,TRBV4-3,CASSQERQHGYTF,TGCGCCAGCAGCCAAGAGCGGCAACATGGCTACACCTTC
once,-,TRBJ2-1,TRBV5-1,CASSPAGGRYNEQFF,TGCGCCAGCAGCCCCGCGGGTGGGAGGTACAATGAGCAGTTCTTC
-,-,TRBJ2-3,TRBV29-1,CSVELRAGFTGTDTQYF,TGCAGCGTTGAGTTACGGGCCGGATTCACGGGGACAGATACGCAGTATTTT
-,-,TRBJ2-3,TRBV5-5,CASTYQGWGTDTQYF,TGTGCCAGCACCTACCAGGGATGGGGCACAGATACGCAGTATTTT
-,TRBD1,TRBJ1-3,TRBV4-3,CASSPQGASSGNTIYF,TGCGCCAGCAGCCCACAGGGGGCGAGCTCTGGAAACACCATATATTTT
few,-,TRBJ1-2,TRBV18,CASSPPAGHSYGYTF,TGTGCCAGCTCACCACCAGCAGGGCACAGCTATGGCTACACCTTC
-,-,TRBJ2-7,TRBV4-2,CASSQEQGYEQYF,TGTGCCAGCAGCCAAGAGCAGGGCTACGAGCAGTACTTC
-,TRBD1,TRBJ1-2,TRBV18,CASSPQRGQGSGYGYTF,TGTGCCAGCTCACCCCAGAGGGGACAGGGATCAGGCTATGGCTACACCTTC
-,-,TRBJ1-5,TRBV12-5,CASGLGLPQHF,TGTGCTAGTGGTTTGGGTCTGCCCCAGCATTTT
-,-,TRBJ1-2,TRBV29-1,CSAVGNNYGYTF,TGCAGCGCCGTTGGCAATAACTATGGCTACACCTTC
-,-,TRBJ2-7,TRBV10-3,CAISESEVGEVSSYEQYF,TGTGCCATCAGTGAGTCGGAAGTTGGGGAGGTTTCCTCCTACGAGCAGTACTTC
-,TRBD2,TRBJ2-3,TRBV18,CASSPASGTSTDTQYF,TGTGCCAGCTCACCAGCTAGCGGTACTAGCACAGATACGCAGTATTTT
-,-,TRBJ1-4,TRBV4-3,CASSQGEGLGEEKLFF,TGCGCCAGCAGCCAAGGGGAGGGATTGGGGGAAGAAAAACTGTTTTTT
-,-,TRBJ1-2,TRBV7-9,CSSSPGRGPNYGYTF,TGTTCCAGCAGCCCAGGACGGGGTCCCAACTATGGCTACACCTTC
-,-,TRBJ1-4,TRBV5-1,CASSLGQGSEKLFF,TGCGCCAGCAGCTTAGGGCAGGGAAGTGAAAAACTGTTTTTT
once,-,TRBJ2-5,TRBV5-1,CASSFSVGETQYF,TGCGCCAGCAGCTTTAGCGTTGGAGAGACCCAGTACTTC
-,-,TRBJ2-1,TRBV6-1,CASINGLNTYNEQFF,TGTGCCAGCATTAACGGACTGAATACCTACAATGAGCAGTTCTTC
-,TRBD2,TRBJ2-2,TRBV7-2,CASSIDGRRTGELFF,TGTGCCAGCAGCATTGACGGGAGGCGAACCGGGGAGCTGTTTTTT
-,TRBD1,TRBJ1-1,TRBV4-3,CASSQYRDSHPEAFF,TGCGCCAGCAGCCAATACCGGGACAGTCACCCTGAAGCTTTCTTT
once,-,TRBJ1-1,TRBV5-1,CASSLKAGDNTEAFF,TGCGCCAGCAGCTTAAAGGCAGGGGATAACACTGAAGCTTTCTTT
-,-,TRBJ2-3,TRBV27,CASRKGADTQYF,TGTGCCAGCAGAAAGGGGGCAGATACGCAGTATTTT
-,-,TRBJ1-1,TRBV19,CASSLWDTTNTEAFF,TGTGCCAGTAGTCTCTGGGACACGACGAACACTGAAGCTTTCTTT
-,-,TRBJ1-1,TRBV5-4,CASSWTYKGDTEAFF,TGTGCCAGCAGCTGGACCTATAAGGGGGACACTGAAGCTTTCTTT
-,TRBD1,TRBJ1-2,TRBV4-1,CASSQDRGPNYGYTF,TGCGCCAGCAGCCAAGACAGGGGGCCAAACTATGGCTACACCTTC
-,TRBD1,TRBJ2-1,TRBV19,CASTHSGTAYNEQFF,TGTGCCAGTACTCATTCGGGGACAGCTTACAATGAGCAGTTCTTC
few,-,TRBJ2-1,TRBV10-3,CAITSEGGFYEQFF,TGTGCCATCACCTCCGAGGGGGGGTTCTATGAGCAGTTCTTC
-,TRBD1,TRBJ1-1,TRBV2,CASSVGWTGMNTEAFF,TGTGCCAGCAGTGTTGGTTGGACAGGCATGAACACTGAAGCTTTCTTT
-,-,TRBJ2-7,TRBV19,CASTSNRASYEQYF,TGTGCCAGTACATCCAACAGGGCTTCCTACGAGCAGTACTTC
-,-,TRBJ2-5,TRBV19,CASSDPGLGVETQYF,TGTGCCAGTAGCGACCCGGGACTTGGGGTTGAGACCCAGTACTTC
-,-,TRBJ1-5,TRBV2,CASSDGLSQHF,TGTGCCAGCAGTGATGGCCTCTCCCAGCATTTT
-,-,TRBJ2-1,TRBV7-9,CASSSPLLLVAHEQFF,TGTGCCAGCAGCTCCCCCCTCCTTCTAGTGGCCCATGAGCAGTTCTTC
-,-,TRBJ2-7,TRBV7-2,CASSLEVLAYEQYF,TGTGCCAGCAGCTTAGAGGTACTAGCTTACGAGCAGTACTTC
few,TRBD2,TRBJ2-1,TRBV5-4,CASHSGGAQNEQFF,TGTGCCAGCCATAGCGGGGGGGCGCAAAATGAGCAGTTCTTC
-,-,TRBJ1-2,TRBV6-5,CASRSMGYYGYTF,TGTGCCAGCAGATCAATGGGCTACTATGGCTACACCTTC
-,-,TRBJ1-5,TRBV4-3,CASEGGRQPQHF,TGCGCCAGCGAGGGAGGGCGACAGCCCCAGCATTTT
-,-,TRBJ2-5,TRBV5-6,CASSLKGGYGRETQYF,TGTGCCAGCAGCTTGAAGGGGGGGTATGGTAGAGAGACCCAGTACTTC
-,-,TRBJ1-1,TRBV27,CASSLSGTPEAFF,TGTGCCAGCAGTTTGTCCGGGACTCCCGAAGCTTTCTTT
few,-,TRBJ1-5,TRBV2,CASSEAREGFGHF,TGTGCCAGCAGTGAAGCAAGGGAGGGGTTCGGGCATTTT
-,-,TRBJ1-2,TRBV7-2,CASSITRYNYGYTF,TGTGCCAGCAGCATCACTAGGTATAACTATGGCTACACCTTC
-,-,TRBJ1-3,TRBV6-5,CASRPAGLVGNTIYF,TGTGCCAGCAGGCCTGCGGGTCTGGTTGGAAACACCATATATTTT
once,TRBD1,TRBJ2-1,TRBV18,CASSRNLGQGLGDEQFF,TGTGCCAGCTCACGCAACTTGGGACAGGGTCTCGGGGATGAGCAGTTCTTC
few,-,TRBJ1-2,TRBV27,CASSSLRGRDYGYTF,TGTGCCAGCAGTTCGCTCAGGGGACGAGACTATGGCTACACCTTC
once,-,TRBJ2-3,TRBV10-3,CAISGLTDTQYF,TGTGCCATCAGTGGGCTGACAGATACGCAGTATTTT
-,-,TRBJ2-5,TRBV19,CASGVGETQYF,TGTGCCAGTGGAGTTGGAGAGACCCAGTACTTC
-,TRBD2,TRBJ2-1,TRBV4-1,CASSLGGGAINEQFF,TGCGCCAGCAGCCTGGGCGGGGGGGCCATCAATGAGCAGTTCTTC
once,-,TRBJ2-7,TRBV2,CASSGAYEQYF,TGTGCCAGCAGTGGGGCATACGAGCAGTACTTC
-,-,TRBJ2-3,TRBV30,CAWSNSLFTDTQYF,TGTGCCTGGAGTAACAGCCTCTTCACAGATACGCAGTATTTT
few,-,TRBJ2-3,TRBV7-2,CASSLAGPTDTQYF,TGTGCCAGCAGCTTAGCGGGGCCCACAGATACGCAGTATTTT
-,-,TRBJ2-7,TRBV7-6,CASSSRTGSYEQYF,TGTGCCAGCAGCTCGCGCACAGGGTCCTACGAGCAGTACTTC